This TCR beta chain was found in a study of blood T cell repertoires in COVID-19. Study background: Sites in the United States, Italy and Spain provided acute and convalescent COVID-19 samples. In each case, the material was cDNA or gDNA derived from T cells, B-cell-depleted T cells, or PBMCs.

The table came from immunoSEQ multiplex PCR; TCRdb's copy has only in-frame clones and leaves some out. The sample carries about 180,000 clones, approximately 80% recorded once. The germline V gene has CDR1 SEHNR and CDR2 FQNEAQ (reference sequence). CDR3 length equals 14 residues. V was pared by 3 bases and J by 3 bases, with 10 bases between. The chain recombines TRBV7-9 with TRBJ2-3; no clear D gene. Material: PBMCs or T cells enriched from blood (not recorded which). The TCR was taken from a man in his sixties who had been exposed to COVID-19. In DNA form, the CDR3 reads TGTGCCAGCAGCTTTTCCTGGCAGACAGATACGCAGTATTTT. Translated, it gives CASSFSWQTDTQYF.